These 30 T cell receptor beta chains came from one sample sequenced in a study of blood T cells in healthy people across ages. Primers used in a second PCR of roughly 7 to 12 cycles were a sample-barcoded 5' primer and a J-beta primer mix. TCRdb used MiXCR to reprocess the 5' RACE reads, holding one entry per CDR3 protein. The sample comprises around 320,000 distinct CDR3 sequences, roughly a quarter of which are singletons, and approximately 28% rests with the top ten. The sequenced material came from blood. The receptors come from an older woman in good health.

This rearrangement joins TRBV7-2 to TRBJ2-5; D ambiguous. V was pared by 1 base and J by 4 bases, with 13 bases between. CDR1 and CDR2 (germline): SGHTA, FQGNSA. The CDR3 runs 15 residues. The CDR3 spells CASSLDPGRPETQYF. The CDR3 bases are TGTGCCAGCAGCTTAGACCCCGGTAGGCCAGAGACCCAGTACTTC.

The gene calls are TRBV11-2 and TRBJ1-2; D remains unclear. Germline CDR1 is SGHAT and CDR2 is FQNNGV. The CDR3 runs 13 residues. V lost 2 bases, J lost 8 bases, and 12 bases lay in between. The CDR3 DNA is TGTGCCAGCAGCTTACTCCCCAATCGGGGCTACACCTTC. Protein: CASSLLPNRGYTF.

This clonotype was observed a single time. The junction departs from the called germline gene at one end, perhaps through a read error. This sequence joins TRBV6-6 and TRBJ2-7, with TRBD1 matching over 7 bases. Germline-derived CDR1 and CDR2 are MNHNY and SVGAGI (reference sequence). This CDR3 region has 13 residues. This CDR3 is CAGSYRGSYEQYF. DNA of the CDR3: TGTGCCGGCAGTTACAGGGGTTCCTACGAGCAGTACTTC.

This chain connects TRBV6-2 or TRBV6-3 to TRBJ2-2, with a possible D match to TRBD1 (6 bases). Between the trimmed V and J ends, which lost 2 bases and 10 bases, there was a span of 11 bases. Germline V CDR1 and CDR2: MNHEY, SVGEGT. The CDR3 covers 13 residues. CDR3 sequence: CASSYQGNVELFF. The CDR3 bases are TGTGCCAGCAGTTACCAGGGGAACGTGGAGCTGTTTTTT.

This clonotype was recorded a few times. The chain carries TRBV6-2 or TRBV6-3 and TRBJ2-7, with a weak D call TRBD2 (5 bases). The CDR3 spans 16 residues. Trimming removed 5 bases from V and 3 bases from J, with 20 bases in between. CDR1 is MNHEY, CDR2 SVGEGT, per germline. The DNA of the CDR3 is TGTGCCAGCAGTCCTCGAAAGAGGGAGACTGGCTACGAGCAGTACTTC. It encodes CASSPRKRETGYEQYF.

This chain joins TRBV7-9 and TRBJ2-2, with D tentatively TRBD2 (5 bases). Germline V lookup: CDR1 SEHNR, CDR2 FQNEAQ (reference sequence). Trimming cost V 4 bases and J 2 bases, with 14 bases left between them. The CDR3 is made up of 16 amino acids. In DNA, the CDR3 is TGTGCCAGCAGCTCCGGCCTGGGAGTTAACACCGGGGAGCTGTTTTTT. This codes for CASSSGLGVNTGELFF. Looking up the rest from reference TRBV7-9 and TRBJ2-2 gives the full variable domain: DTGVSQNPRHKITKRGQNVTFRCDPISEHNRLYWYRQTLGQGPEFLTYFQNEAQLEKSRLLSDRFSAERPKGSFSTLEIQRTEQGDSAMYLCASSSGLGVNTGELFFGEGSRLTVL.

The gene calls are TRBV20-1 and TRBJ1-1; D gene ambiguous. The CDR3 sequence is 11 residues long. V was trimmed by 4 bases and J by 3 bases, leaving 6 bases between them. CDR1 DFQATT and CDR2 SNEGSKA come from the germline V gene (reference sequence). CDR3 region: CSAIEDTEAFF. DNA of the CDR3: TGCAGTGCTATAGAAGACACTGAAGCTTTCTTT.

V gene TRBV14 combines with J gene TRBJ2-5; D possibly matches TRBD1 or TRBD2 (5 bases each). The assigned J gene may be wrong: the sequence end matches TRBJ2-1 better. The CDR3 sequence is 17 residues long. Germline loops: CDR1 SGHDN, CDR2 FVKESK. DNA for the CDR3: TGTGCCAGCAGCCAAGATGAGGGGCTCCTCGTCTTGGGTGAGCAGTTCTTC. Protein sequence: CASSQDEGLLVLGEQFF.

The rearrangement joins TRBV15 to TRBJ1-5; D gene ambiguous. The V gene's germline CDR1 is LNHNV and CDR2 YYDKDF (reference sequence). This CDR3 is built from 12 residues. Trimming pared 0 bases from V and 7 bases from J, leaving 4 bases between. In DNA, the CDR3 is TGTGCCACCAGCAGAGATGAGCAGCCCCAGCATTTT. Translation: CATSRDEQPQHF.

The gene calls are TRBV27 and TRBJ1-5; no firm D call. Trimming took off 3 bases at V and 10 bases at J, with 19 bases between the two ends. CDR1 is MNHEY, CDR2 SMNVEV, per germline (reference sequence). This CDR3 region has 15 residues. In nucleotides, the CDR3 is TGTGCCAGCAGTTTGCGAGGCATTGGAATCAGCCCCCAGCATTTT. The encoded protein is CASSLRGIGISPQHF.

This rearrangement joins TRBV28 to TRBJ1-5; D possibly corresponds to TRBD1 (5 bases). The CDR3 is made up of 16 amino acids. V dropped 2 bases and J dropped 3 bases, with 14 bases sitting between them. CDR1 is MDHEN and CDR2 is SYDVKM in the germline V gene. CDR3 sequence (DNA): TGTGCCAGCAGTTTAGGTTATAGGGGAAACAATCAGCCCCAGCATTTT. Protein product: CASSLGYRGNNQPQHF.

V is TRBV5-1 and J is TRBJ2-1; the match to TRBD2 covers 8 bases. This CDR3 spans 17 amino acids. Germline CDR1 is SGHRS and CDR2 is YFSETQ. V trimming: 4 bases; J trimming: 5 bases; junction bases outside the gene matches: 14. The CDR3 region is CASSPLPSGGVNNEQFF. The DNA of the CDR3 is TGCGCCAGCAGCCCACTACCTTCGGGGGGGGTTAACAATGAGCAGTTCTTC.

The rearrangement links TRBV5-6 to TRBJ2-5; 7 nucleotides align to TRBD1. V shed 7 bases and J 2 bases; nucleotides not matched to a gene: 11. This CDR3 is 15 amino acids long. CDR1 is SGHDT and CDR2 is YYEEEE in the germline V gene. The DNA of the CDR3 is TGTGCCAGCGGCCAAAGGTGGGGACAGCAAGAGACCCAGTACTTC. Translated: CASGQRWGQQETQYF.

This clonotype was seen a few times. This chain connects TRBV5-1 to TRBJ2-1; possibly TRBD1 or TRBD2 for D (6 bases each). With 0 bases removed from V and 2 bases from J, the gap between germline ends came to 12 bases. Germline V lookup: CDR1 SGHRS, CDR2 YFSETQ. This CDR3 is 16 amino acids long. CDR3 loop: CASSLAEGGPYNEQFF. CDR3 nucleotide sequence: TGCGCCAGCAGCTTGGCAGAGGGGGGCCCCTACAATGAGCAGTTCTTC.

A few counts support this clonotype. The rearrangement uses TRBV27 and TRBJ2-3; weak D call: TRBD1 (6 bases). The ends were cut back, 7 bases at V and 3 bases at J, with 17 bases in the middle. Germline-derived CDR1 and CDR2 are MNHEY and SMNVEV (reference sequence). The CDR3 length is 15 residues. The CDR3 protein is CASKIQGRLTDTQYF. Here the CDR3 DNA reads TGTGCCAGCAAGATACAGGGCCGGTTGACAGATACGCAGTATTTT.

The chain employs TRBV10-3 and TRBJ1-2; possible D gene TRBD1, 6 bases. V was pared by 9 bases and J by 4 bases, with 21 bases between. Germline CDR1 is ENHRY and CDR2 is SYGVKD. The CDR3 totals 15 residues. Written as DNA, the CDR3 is TGTGCCATAGGGGCGGGGCAGGGGAGTATCTATGGCTACACCTTC. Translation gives CAIGAGQGSIYGYTF.

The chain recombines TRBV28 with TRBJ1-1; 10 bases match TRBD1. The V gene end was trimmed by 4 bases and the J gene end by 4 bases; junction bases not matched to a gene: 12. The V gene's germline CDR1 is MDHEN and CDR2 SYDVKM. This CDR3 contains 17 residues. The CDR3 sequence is CASSYPTGGIGGTEAFF. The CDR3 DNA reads TGTGCCAGCAGTTATCCGACAGGGGGCATCGGTGGCACTGAAGCTTTCTTT.

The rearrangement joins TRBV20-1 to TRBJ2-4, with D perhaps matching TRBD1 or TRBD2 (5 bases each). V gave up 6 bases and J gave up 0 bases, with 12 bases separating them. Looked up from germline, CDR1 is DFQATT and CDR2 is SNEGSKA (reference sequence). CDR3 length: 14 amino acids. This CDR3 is CSAPLGVAKNIQYF. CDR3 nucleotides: TGCAGTGCCCCTTTGGGGGTAGCCAAAAACATTCAGTACTTC.

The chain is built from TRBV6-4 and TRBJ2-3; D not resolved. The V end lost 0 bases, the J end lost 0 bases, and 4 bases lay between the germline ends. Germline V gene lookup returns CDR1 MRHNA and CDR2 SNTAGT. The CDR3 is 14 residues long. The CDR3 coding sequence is TGTGCCAGCAGTGACTCGGAAAGCACAGATACGCAGTATTTT. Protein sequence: CASSDSESTDTQYF.

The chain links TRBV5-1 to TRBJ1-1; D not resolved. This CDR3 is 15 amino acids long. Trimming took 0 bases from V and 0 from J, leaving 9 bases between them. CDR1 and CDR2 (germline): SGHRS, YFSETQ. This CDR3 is CASSLVVGMNTEAFF. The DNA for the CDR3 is TGCGCCAGCAGCTTGGTAGTCGGGATGAACACTGAAGCTTTCTTT.

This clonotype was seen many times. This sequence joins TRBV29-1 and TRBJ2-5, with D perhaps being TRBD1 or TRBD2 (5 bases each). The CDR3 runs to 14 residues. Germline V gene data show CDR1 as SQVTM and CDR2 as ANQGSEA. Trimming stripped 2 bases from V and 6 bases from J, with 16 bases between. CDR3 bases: TGCAGCGTTGAATGGGGCCGGGGTAGGAAGACCCAGTACTTC. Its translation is CSVEWGRGRKTQYF. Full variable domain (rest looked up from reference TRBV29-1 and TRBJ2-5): SAVISQKPSRDICQRGTSLTIQCQVDSQVTMMFWYRQQPGQSLTLIATANQGSEATYESGFVIDKFPISRPNLTFSTLTVSNMSPEDSSIYLCSVEWGRGRKTQYFGPGTRLLVL.

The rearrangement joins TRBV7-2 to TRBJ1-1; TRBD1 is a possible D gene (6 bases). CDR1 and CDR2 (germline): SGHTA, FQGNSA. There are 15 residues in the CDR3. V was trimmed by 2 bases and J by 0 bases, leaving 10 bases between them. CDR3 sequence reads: CASSLYRVMNTEAFF. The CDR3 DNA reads TGTGCCAGCAGCTTATACAGGGTCATGAACACTGAAGCTTTCTTT.

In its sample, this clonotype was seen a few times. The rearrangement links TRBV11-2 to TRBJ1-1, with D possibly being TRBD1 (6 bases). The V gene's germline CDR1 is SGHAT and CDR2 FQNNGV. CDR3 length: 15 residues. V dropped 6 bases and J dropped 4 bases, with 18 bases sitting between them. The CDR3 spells CASSPAGAWSTEAFF. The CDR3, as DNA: TGTGCCAGCAGTCCAGCGGGGGCTTGGAGCACTGAAGCTTTCTTT. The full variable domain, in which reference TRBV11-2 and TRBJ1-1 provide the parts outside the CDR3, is EAGVAQSPRYKIIEKRQSVAFWCNPISGHATLYWYQQILGQGPKLLIQFQNNGVVDDSQLPKDRFSAERLKGVDSTLKIQPAKLEDSAVYLCASSPAGAWSTEAFFGQGTRLTVV.

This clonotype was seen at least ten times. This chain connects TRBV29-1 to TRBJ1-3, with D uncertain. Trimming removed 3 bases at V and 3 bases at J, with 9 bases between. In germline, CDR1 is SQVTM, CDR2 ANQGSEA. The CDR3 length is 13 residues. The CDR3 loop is CSVDLGHGNTIYF. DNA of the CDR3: TGCAGCGTTGATCTTGGCCATGGAAACACCATATATTTT. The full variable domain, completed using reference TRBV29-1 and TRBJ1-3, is SAVISQKPSRDICQRGTSLTIQCQVDSQVTMMFWYRQQPGQSLTLIATANQGSEATYESGFVIDKFPISRPNLTFSTLTVSNMSPEDSSIYLCSVDLGHGNTIYFGEGSWLTVV.

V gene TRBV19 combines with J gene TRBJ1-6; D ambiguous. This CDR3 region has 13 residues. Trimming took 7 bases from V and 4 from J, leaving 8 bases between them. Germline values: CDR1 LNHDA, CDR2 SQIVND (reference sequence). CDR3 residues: CASNSGYNSPLHF. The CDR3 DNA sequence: TGTGCCAGTAATTCGGGGTATAATTCACCCCTCCACTTT. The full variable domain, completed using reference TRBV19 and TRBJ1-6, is DGGITQSPKYLFRKEGQNVTLSCEQNLNHDAMYWYRQDPGQGLRLIYYSQIVNDFQKGDIAEGYSVSREKKESFPLTVTSAQKNPTAFYLCASNSGYNSPLHFGNGTRLTVT.

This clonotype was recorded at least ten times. The CDR3 sequence is CASSFGDQPQHF. CDR3 bases: TGTGCCAGCAGTTTTGGGGATCAGCCCCAGCATTTT. This rearrangement joins TRBV12-3 or TRBV12-4 to TRBJ1-5; D is ambiguous. The CDR3 spans 12 residues. Trimming pared 3 bases from V and 5 bases from J, leaving 5 bases between.

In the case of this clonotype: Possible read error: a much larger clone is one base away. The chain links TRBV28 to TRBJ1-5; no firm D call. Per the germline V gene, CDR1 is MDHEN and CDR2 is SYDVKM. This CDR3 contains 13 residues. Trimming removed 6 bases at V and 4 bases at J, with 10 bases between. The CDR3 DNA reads TGTGCCAGCAGCAATGGGTGGAATCAGCCCCAGCATTTT. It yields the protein CASSNGWNQPQHF.

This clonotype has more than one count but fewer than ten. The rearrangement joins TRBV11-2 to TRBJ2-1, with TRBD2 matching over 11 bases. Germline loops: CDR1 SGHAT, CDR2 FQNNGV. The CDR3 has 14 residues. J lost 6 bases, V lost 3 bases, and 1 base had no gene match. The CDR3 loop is CASSFTSGSNEQFF. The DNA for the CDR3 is TGTGCCAGCAGCTTCACTAGCGGGAGCAATGAGCAGTTCTTC.

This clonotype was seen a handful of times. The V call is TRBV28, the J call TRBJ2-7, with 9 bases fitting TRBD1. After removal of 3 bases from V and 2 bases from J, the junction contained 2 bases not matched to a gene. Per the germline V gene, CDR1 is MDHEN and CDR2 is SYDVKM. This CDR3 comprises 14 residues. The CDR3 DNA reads TGTGCCAGCAGTTTCCGGGACAGGGCCTACGAGCAGTACTTC. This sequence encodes CASSFRDRAYEQYF.

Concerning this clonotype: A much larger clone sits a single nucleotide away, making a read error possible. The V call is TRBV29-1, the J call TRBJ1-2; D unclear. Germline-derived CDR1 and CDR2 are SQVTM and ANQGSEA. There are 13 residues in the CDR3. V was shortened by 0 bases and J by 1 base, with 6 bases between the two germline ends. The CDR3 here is CSVEEWLNYGYTF. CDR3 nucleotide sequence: TGCAGCGTTGAAGAGTGGCTTAACTATGGCTACACCTTC.